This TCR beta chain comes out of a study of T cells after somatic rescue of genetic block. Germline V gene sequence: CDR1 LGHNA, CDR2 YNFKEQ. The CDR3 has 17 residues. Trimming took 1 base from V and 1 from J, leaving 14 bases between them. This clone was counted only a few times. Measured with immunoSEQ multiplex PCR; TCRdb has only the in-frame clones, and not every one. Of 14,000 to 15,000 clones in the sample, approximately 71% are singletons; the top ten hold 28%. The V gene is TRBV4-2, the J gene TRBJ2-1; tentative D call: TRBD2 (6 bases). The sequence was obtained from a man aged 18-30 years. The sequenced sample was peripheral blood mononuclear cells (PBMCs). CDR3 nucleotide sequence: TGTGCCAGCAGCCAAGGTTCGGGAGCGGTGTCCTACAATGAGCAGTTCTTC. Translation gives CASSQGSGAVSYNEQFF.